This TCR beta chain was captured in a study of T cell responses to AZD1222 COVID-19 vaccine. Study results and limitations: Spike-spanning, vaccine-associated CD4 TCRs were dominant at 160-218 and 743-854. Scientists sampled the repertoires only once the peak T cell response had passed. Most donors were white British, females outnumbered males, and clonal diversity was possibly underestimated. Vaccination with two AZD1222 doses was followed by a rise in Spike-specific TCR breadth and depth.

There are 14 residues in the CDR3. Trimming shortened V by 6 bases and J by 3 bases, and 11 bases separated the two germline ends. CDR1 is MNHEY and CDR2 is SVGAGI in the germline V gene. This clone was detected once. Antigen specificity is unknown. TCRdb's copy holds only in-frame clones and misses some; the assay was immunoSEQ multiplex PCR. Here the sample spans roughly 180,000 clones, roughly nine tenths being singletons. The sequence was obtained from an adult who received the AZD1222 COVID-19 vaccine. The sample consisted of peripheral blood, taken 28 days after the second AZD1222 dose. V gene TRBV6-5 combines with J gene TRBJ2-2; D is perhaps TRBD1 (5 bases). The DNA for the CDR3 is TGTGCCAGCAGCTCGAAGGGGTACACCGGGGAGCTGTTTTTT. This codes for CASSSKGYTGELFF.